A single sample is the source of the 23 T cell receptor beta chains below, sequenced in a study of tumor-infiltrating lymphocytes in primary liver carcinoma. Constant-region priming of roughly 490 ng total RNA yielded TCR beta cDNA. ARM-PCR, slightly modified, supplied the TCR beta libraries through three nested multiplex PCR rounds. The first two PCR rounds, nine to ten cycles each, used TRBV1-TRBV30 forward primers and a C-beta reverse primer. In TCRdb, the multiplex PCR reads were re-called with MiXCR into one record per CDR3 protein. Among 150,000 to 200,000 distinct CDR3 sequences, roughly 80% were seen once, and the ten largest hold about a sixth. The tissue used was unsorted bulk material of roughly 17-33 mg. RNA and DNA were co-extracted from it with the AllPrep DNA/RNA mini kit. The sequenced material came from tumor tissue from primary liver carcinoma. The receptors originated from a man aged 35 to 55 with primary liver carcinoma and hepatitis B virus infection.

Comment on this clonotype: Germline and junction disagree at one end, which may indicate a read error. V and J are TRBV6-6 and TRBJ1-3; 8 bases are shared with TRBD1. This CDR3 is 16 amino acids long. The V gene's germline CDR1 is MNHNY and CDR2 SVGAGI (reference sequence). The CDR3 region has the DNA TGTGTCAGCAGCAGAACATCAGGGGGCACTGGAAACACCATATATTTT. Translated: CVSSRTSGGTGNTIYF.

With respect to this clonotype: Relative to the germline gene, one junction end is altered; a read error may explain this. The V call is TRBV4-1, the J call TRBJ2-5; D perhaps matches TRBD1 (5 bases). Germline CDR1 is MGHRA and CDR2 is YSYEKL. The CDR3 sequence is 14 residues long. The CDR3 DNA follows: TGCGCCAGCAGCAAACAGGAGACACAAGAGACCCTGTACTTC. This translates into CASSKQETQETLYF.

The chain joins TRBV5-1 to TRBJ2-1; the D is unclear. The V end lost 3 bases, the J end lost 4 bases, and 8 bases lay between the germline ends. The germline V gene encodes CDR1 SGHRS and CDR2 YFSETQ. The CDR3 totals 13 residues. The chain's CDR3 is CASSYLGYNEQFF. The CDR3 nucleotides are TGCGCCAGCAGCTACTTGGGGTACAATGAGCAGTTCTTC.

Concerning this clonotype itself: At one end the junction does not follow the germline gene, possibly because of a read error. The chain has TRBV7-9 and TRBJ1-1; possibly TRBD1 for D (5 bases). Per the germline V gene, CDR1 is SEHNR and CDR2 is FQNEAQ (reference sequence). The CDR3 length is 14 residues. The chain's CDR3 is CTSNLAGGNTEAFF. For the CDR3, the DNA is TGTACCAGCAACTTAGCGGGGGGAAACACTGAAGCTTTCTTT.

Regarding this clonotype: The junction does not match germline at one end; this may be a read error. The chain couples TRBV7-8 to TRBJ2-5; 7 bases agree with TRBD2. CDR1 and CDR2 (germline): SGHVS, FQNEAQ. The CDR3 runs to 16 residues. CDR3 in DNA: TGTGCCAGCAGCCTAAGGGCGGGAGTGAGGGAAGAGAGCCAGTACTTC. It encodes CASSLRAGVREESQYF.

This clonotype was found many times. CDR3 DNA sequence: TGCGCCAGCAGCTTGGACTTCCTGGCGGAGACCCAGTACTTC. It translates to CASSLDFLAETQYF. V usage is TRBV5-1 and J usage is TRBJ2-5; D remains ambiguous. Between the trimmed V and J ends, which lost 0 bases and 5 bases, there was a span of 11 bases. Germline-derived CDR1 and CDR2 are SGHRS and YFSETQ. The CDR3 extends over 14 amino acids.

Remarks on this clonotype: A junction boundary mismatches the germline segment, possibly from a read error. This chain joins TRBV5-4 and TRBJ2-1; D call uncertain. There are 13 residues in the CDR3. The germline CDR1 and CDR2 sequences are SGHNT and YYREEE (reference sequence). CDR3: CASCAYKVNEQIF. The CDR3 nucleotides read TGCGCCAGCTGCGCCTACAAGGTCAATGAGCAGATCTTC.

With respect to this clonotype: One end of the junction varies from germline; a read error may be responsible. The chain uses TRBV12-3 or TRBV12-4 and TRBJ2-1, with D perhaps matching TRBD1 (5 bases). This CDR3 has 16 residues. As DNA, the CDR3 is TGTGTCAGCGCCCGAAGGGGCGGTGATTTACTTAATGAGCAGTTCTTC. Its translation is CVSARRGGDLLNEQFF.

Comments on this clonotype: At one boundary the junction diverges from the germline segment, which might be a read error. The rearrangement uses TRBV6-2 or TRBV6-3 and TRBJ2-7; D uncertain. Germline assignment: CDR1 MNHEY and CDR2 SVGEGT. CDR3 length: 13 amino acids. CDR3 in DNA: TGTACCAGCACTGGGCGTTATCCCTACGAGCGGTACTTC. Translating gives CTSTGRYPYERYF.

The V call is TRBV14, the J call TRBJ2-1; D is tentatively TRBD1 or TRBD2 (5 bases each). Germline V lookup: CDR1 SGHDN, CDR2 FVKESK. This CDR3 contains 15 residues. V lost 3 bases to trimming and J lost 15 bases, with 24 bases between them. CDR3 in DNA: TGTGCCAGCAGCCAGTACCGGGGCTCCTACAATGAACTGTTCTTC. It translates to CASSQYRGSYNELFF.

Details on this clonotype: The CDR3 carries no conserved terminal phenylalanine or tryptophan, so it likely arises from a read error. The CDR3 coding sequence is TGCACCGCCATGATATCTGGGACCGGCACTCCCTACGAGCAGTACTTA. Translating it yields CTAMISGTGTPYEQYL. The chain employs TRBV29-1 and TRBJ2-7; D possibly uses TRBD1 or TRBD2 (5 bases each). The CDR3 is made up of 16 amino acids. Looked up from germline, CDR1 is SQVTM and CDR2 is ANQGSEA.

This clonotype was counted once. V usage is TRBV6-1 and J usage is TRBJ2-3, with 7 bases that match TRBD1. V dropped 6 bases and J dropped 5; count of bases not matched to a gene: 11. CDR1 is MNHNS, CDR2 SASEGT, per germline. This CDR3 contains 15 residues. The CDR3 protein is CASRDDRAPVDTQYF. In DNA form, the CDR3 reads TGTGCCAGCAGAGACGACAGGGCGCCGGTAGATACGCAGTATTTT.

As to this clonotype: At one of its ends the junction is not consistent with the germline gene, which may arise from a read error. This rearrangement joins TRBV6-4 to TRBJ2-3, with D possibly TRBD1 on 6 matching bases. The germline CDR1 and CDR2 sequences are MRHNA and SNTAGT. This CDR3 is 15 amino acids long. The CDR3 nucleotides are TGTGTCAGCAGAGACTCCCCAGGGGGCACAGATACGCAGTATTTT. Translated, it gives CVSRDSPGGTDTQYF.

The chain carries TRBV29-1 and TRBJ2-1, with 7 bases that match TRBD2. The closer fit of TRBJ2-7 to the DNA end suggests the J call may be wrong. CDR1 SQVTM and CDR2 ANQGSEA come from the germline V gene. The CDR3 runs to 15 residues. CDR3 bases: TGCAGCGTTGGACTAGAGGGAGGGTTTTACAATGAGCAGTACTTC. Residues: CSVGLEGGFYNEQYF.

Concerning this clonotype itself: Given the absence of the conserved phenylalanine or tryptophan at the CDR3 end, a read error is likely. The V gene is TRBV10-3, the J gene TRBJ1-1; a weak D match, TRBD1 (6 bases). CDR3 length: 14 residues. Germline assignment: CDR1 ENHRY and CDR2 SYGVKD. Trimming took 7 bases from V and 5 from J, leaving 17 bases between them. CDR3 bases: TGTGCCATCATGGGGCAGGGGATTGATACTGAAGCTTTCTCT. Translating gives CAIMGQGIDTEAFS.

A remark on this clonotype: At one end, the junction sequence differs from germline, possibly due to a read error. This chain uses TRBV6-2 or TRBV6-3 with TRBJ2-1; tentatively, D is TRBD2 (6 bases). The CDR3 has 14 amino acids. CDR1 and CDR2 from the germline V gene are MNHEY and SVGEGT. The CDR3 region is CASSHGGSYNEQFF. The CDR3 DNA follows: TGTGCCAGCAGCCACGGAGGGTCCTATAATGAGCAGTTCTTC.

Points on this clonotype: The conserved phenylalanine or tryptophan is not found at the CDR3 terminus, so this likely reflects a read error. The CDR3 DNA is TGCGCCAGCAGCCAAGATTGGACTAGCGGGAGTGTCAGAATAGATACGCAGTATTCT. As protein: CASSQDWTSGSVRIDTQYS. The rearrangement uses TRBV4-1 and TRBJ2-3; 13 bases match TRBD2. Trimming at V came to 0 bases and at J to 5 bases, leaving 11 bases not matched to a gene. The CDR3 runs to 19 residues. CDR1 MGHRA and CDR2 YSYEKL come from the germline V gene.

Turning to this clonotype: A much larger clone is a single base away; this may be a read error. The V and J genes are TRBV7-9 and TRBJ2-7; the D call may be TRBD1 or TRBD2 (5 bases each). The V gene lost 3 bases and the J gene lost 0 bases, with 9 bases spanning the gap. This CDR3 has 14 amino acids. The V gene's germline CDR1 is SEHNR and CDR2 FQNEAQ (reference sequence). This CDR3 reads CASSFGGNSYEQYF. CDR3 coding DNA: TGTGCCAGCAGCTTTGGGGGTAACTCCTACGAGCAGTACTTC. Drawing the rest from reference TRBV7-9 and TRBJ2-7, the complete variable domain is DTGVSQNPRHKITKRGQNVTFRCDPISEHNRLYWYRQTLGQGPEFLTYFQNEAQLEKSRLLSDRFSAERPKGSFSTLEIQRTEQGDSAMYLCASSFGGNSYEQYFGPGTRLTVT.

V and J are TRBV7-9 and TRBJ2-7; D gene ambiguous. Germline V gives CDR1 SEHNR, CDR2 FQNEAQ (reference sequence). There are 14 residues in the CDR3. V lost 7 bases and J lost 4, with 17 bases in between. The CDR3 is CASITTDPPYEQYF. The CDR3 region has the DNA TGTGCCAGCATCACTACGGACCCCCCATACGAGCAGTACTTC.

The V and J genes are TRBV6-5 and TRBJ2-5; either TRBD1 or TRBD2 may supply D (6 bases each). The germline CDR1 and CDR2 sequences are MNHEY and SVGAGI. CDR3 length: 14 residues. Trimming stripped 6 bases from V and 13 bases from J, with 24 bases between. In DNA, the CDR3 is TGTGCCAGCAGCTCCCTGGGTGGCTCGGGGGCCCGGTACTTC. As protein: CASSSLGGSGARYF.

The chain recombines TRBV4-3 with TRBJ2-3; D call uncertain. The CDR3 length is 15 residues. Germline values: CDR1 LGHNA, CDR2 YSLEER. The V gene lost 10 bases and the J gene lost 0 bases, with 17 bases spanning the gap. In DNA form, the CDR3 reads TGCGCCAACAACCTTGGGTCTCTAAGCACAGATACGCAGTATTTT. It codes for CANNLGSLSTDTQYF.

This sequence joins TRBV7-9 and TRBJ2-1; D remains ambiguous. The CDR3 has 15 amino acids. Germline assignment: CDR1 SEHNR and CDR2 FQNEAQ (reference sequence). CDR3 sequence: CVGSNSLSENNEQFF. The CDR3 bases are TGTGTCGGCAGTAACAGTTTATCCGAAAACAATGAGCAGTTCTTC.

Concerning this clonotype itself: A read error is possible here, since a much larger clone lies one base away. The chain links TRBV10-3 to TRBJ2-7; a possible D gene is TRBD2 (6 bases). Germline CDR1 reads ENHRY; CDR2 reads SYGVKD. The V end was cut by 6 bases, the J end by 2 bases, with 20 bases between. The CDR3 extends over 16 amino acids. CDR3 bases: TGTGCCATCAGCGGAGGGACTGGAAGGGAGGCCTACGAGCAGTACTTC. Translation: CAISGGTGREAYEQYF.